These T cell receptor beta chains were read from a single sample in a study of blood T cell repertoires in COVID-19. Clones were read by immunoSEQ multiplex PCR, and TCRdb kept only the in-frame ones, dropping some. The table shows 150,000 to 180,000 clones, with around 80% occurring only once. The sample consisted of PBMCs or T cells enriched from blood (not recorded which). The receptors here all came from a man between 45 and 60 years old who had recovered from COVID-19. CDR3s include the opening cysteine and the closing phenylalanine or tryptophan. Each record gives: D gene, J gene, V gene, clone size, CDR3 protein, CDR3 DNA. D genes are given only for firm matches. Only part of the rows carry a size: once, few, many, or a class if the clone is expanded.

TRBD1	TRBJ1-5	TRBV18	NA	CASSPRDSSNQPQHF	TGTGCCAGCTCACCCCGGGACAGTAGCAATCAGCCCCAGCATTTT
TRBD1	TRBJ2-7	TRBV19	NA	CASSRNSDRAGEQYF	TGTGCCAGTAGTAGAAACTCGGACAGGGCCGGCGAGCAGTACTTC
NA	TRBJ1-1	TRBV6-1	few	CASSESSGVTEAFF	TGTGCCAGCAGTGAGTCTTCAGGGGTTACTGAAGCTTTCTTT
NA	TRBJ2-7	TRBV6-5	NA	CASSRDTLFYEQYF	TGTGCCAGCAGTCGGGACACCCTTTTCTACGAGCAGTACTTC
TRBD1	TRBJ1-2	TRBV15	NA	CATSNSGTGAWWYGYTF	TGTGCCACCAGCAACTCCGGGACAGGGGCCTGGTGGTATGGCTACACCTTC
NA	TRBJ2-7	TRBV5-6	NA	CASSLAGRTYEQYF	TGTGCCAGCAGCTTGGCAGGCAGAACCTACGAGCAGTACTTC
TRBD1	TRBJ1-3	TRBV5-4	NA	CASSLSRDSGNTIYF	TGTGCCAGCAGCTTGTCCCGGGACAGTGGAAACACCATATATTTT
NA	TRBJ1-6	TRBV11-1	NA	CASSSARGRALHF	TGTGCCAGCAGCTCCGCCAGGGGTCGGGCCCTCCACTTT
TRBD1	TRBJ1-2	TRBV7-2	NA	CASSLQDRGRYGYTF	TGTGCCAGCAGCTTACAAGACAGGGGCCGATATGGCTACACCTTC
NA	TRBJ2-7	TRBV24-1	NA	CATSDLTGRDYEQYF	TGTGCCACCAGTGATTTAACAGGGCGAGACTACGAGCAGTACTTC